These 14 T cell receptor beta chains share one sample of origin, sequenced in a study of blood T cell repertoires in COVID-19. The protocol was immunoSEQ multiplex PCR, while the TCRdb copy is restricted to in-frame clones and leaves out a portion. This table holds over 200,000 clones, over 75% found once. Material: peripheral blood. All receptors come from a man aged 35-49 years with active or convalescent COVID-19.

The rearrangement joins TRBV27 to TRBJ2-7; 8 nucleotides align to TRBD1. From germline, CDR1 is MNHEY and CDR2 SMNVEV (reference sequence). Trimming removed 2 bases from V and 4 bases from J; junction bases left unmatched: 7. This CDR3 has 15 residues. CDR3 sequence (DNA): TGTGCCAGCAGTTTACGACAGGGGCTAAGATACGAGCAGTACTTC. It encodes CASSLRQGLRYEQYF.

This chain connects TRBV11-2 to TRBJ2-2; 10 bases match TRBD2. Germline lookup yields CDR1 SGHAT and CDR2 FQNNGV. This CDR3 region has 16 residues. The ends lost 2 bases at V and 5 bases at J; junction bases unmatched: 5. The CDR3 nucleotides are TGTGCCAGCAGCTTATATGGACTAGCGGAAACCGGGGAGCTGTTTTTT. Translating it yields CASSLYGLAETGELFF.

The rearrangement uses TRBV5-4 and TRBJ1-1; D is possibly TRBD1 (6 bases). The CDR3 covers 18 residues. The germline CDR1 and CDR2 sequences are SGHNT and YYREEE (reference sequence). V was trimmed by 4 bases and J by 0 bases, leaving 22 bases between them. CDR3 in DNA: TGTGCCAGCAGCCCCGCCGGGGGGCCCTACAAAATGAACACTGAAGCTTTCTTT. Protein sequence: CASSPAGGPYKMNTEAFF.

J is TRBJ1-5 and V is TRBV27; D might be TRBD1 (6 bases). With 8 bases removed from V and 3 bases from J, the gap between germline ends came to 11 bases. The germline CDR1 and CDR2 sequences are MNHEY and SMNVEV (reference sequence). This CDR3 comprises 13 residues. The CDR3 DNA reads TGTGCCAGCGGCCGACAGGCCAATCAGCCCCAGCATTTT. It yields the protein CASGRQANQPQHF.

The chain carries TRBV2 and TRBJ1-2; TRBD1 might be the D (6 bases). Trimming left V 6 bases short and J 0 bases short, with 14 bases between. CDR3 length equals 15 residues. The germline gives CDR1 SNHLY, CDR2 FYNNEI. The chain's CDR3 is CASRLDSQANYGYTF. The DNA for the CDR3 is TGTGCCAGCAGACTGGACAGCCAAGCTAACTATGGCTACACCTTC. Combining the CDR3 with reference TRBV2 and TRBJ1-2 gives the whole variable domain EPEVTQTPSHQVTQMGQEVILRCVPISNHLYFYWYRQILGQKVEFLVSFYNNEISEKSEIFDDQFSVERPDGSNFTLKIRSTKLEDSAMYFCASRLDSQANYGYTFGSGTRLTVV.

The table lists this clone with a count of one. The chain recombines TRBV18 with TRBJ1-4; D possibly corresponds to TRBD1 (6 bases). Germline V gives CDR1 KGHSH, CDR2 LQKENI. Trimming took off 2 bases at V and 8 bases at J, with 18 bases between the two ends. The CDR3 is made up of 16 amino acids. The CDR3 DNA reads as TGTGCCAGCTCACCAAGGGCGGCAACAGGGTGGGAAAAACTGTTTTTT. Encoded protein: CASSPRAATGWEKLFF. Based on the CDR3 plus reference TRBV18 and TRBJ1-4, the full variable domain is NAGVMQNPRHLVRRRGQEARLRCSPMKGHSHVYWYRQLPEEGLKFMVYLQKENIIDESGMPKERFSAEFPKEGPSILRIQQVVRGDSAAYFCASSPRAATGWEKLFFGSGTQLSVL.

J is TRBJ2-1 and V is TRBV9, with TRBD2 matching over 11 bases. The CDR3 has 17 amino acids. Germline CDR1 and CDR2: SGDLS and YYNGEE. The V gene end was trimmed by 3 bases and the J gene end by 7 bases; junction bases not matched to a gene: 12. Written as DNA, the CDR3 is TGTGCCAGCAGCGAAGGTAGCGGGAGGGCCGGGGAGAATGAGCAGTTCTTC. Its translation is CASSEGSGRAGENEQFF.

The V call is TRBV7-3, the J call TRBJ1-1; D is unclear. The CDR3 consists of 15 residues. Germline CDR1 is SGHTA and CDR2 is FQGTGA. V was clipped by 5 bases and J by 4 bases, with 17 bases between them. The CDR3 bases are TGTGCCAGCAGCCCTCATCCGGGATGGGGCACTGAAGCTTTCTTT. Encoded protein: CASSPHPGWGTEAFF.

The V gene is TRBV30, the J gene TRBJ2-1; 10 positions agree with TRBD1. V trimming: 1 base; J trimming: 5 bases; junction bases outside the gene matches: 5. Per germline, CDR1 GTSNPN and CDR2 SVGIG (reference sequence). The CDR3 is made up of 15 amino acids. CDR3 sequence: CAWSGRQGADNEQFF. CDR3 coding DNA: TGTGCCTGGAGTGGCCGACAGGGGGCCGACAATGAGCAGTTCTTC. Full variable domain (outside the CDR3, taken from reference TRBV30 and TRBJ2-1): SQTIHQWPATLVQPVGSPLSLECTVEGTSNPNLYWYRQAAGRGLQLLFYSVGIGQISSEVPQNLSASRPQDRQFILSSKKLLLSDSGFYLCAWSGRQGADNEQFFGPGTRLTVL.

The gene calls are TRBV6-4 and TRBJ2-2; TRBD2 matches at 11 bases. V shed 7 bases and J 3 bases; nucleotides not matched to a gene: 4. The CDR3 covers 15 residues. Germline assignment: CDR1 MRHNA and CDR2 SNTAGT. The CDR3 DNA is TGTGCCAGCACCCCTAGCGGGGGGTACACCGGGGAGCTGTTTTTT. Protein product: CASTPSGGYTGELFF.

CDR3 nucleotide sequence: TGTGCCAGCACTACTGACAGGGATCTTGGCTACACCTTC. Protein: CASTTDRDLGYTF. The gene calls are TRBV11-1 and TRBJ1-2; 7 bases are shared with TRBD1. The germline V gene has CDR1 SGHAT and CDR2 FQDESV (reference sequence). There are 13 residues in the CDR3. The trim removed 7 bases at V and 7 bases at J, leaving 9 bases unmatched.

The V call is TRBV29-1, the J call TRBJ1-1; 7 bases map to TRBD1. Germline CDR1 and CDR2: SQVTM and ANQGSEA. V trimming: 8 bases; J trimming: 5 bases; junction bases outside the gene matches: 14. The CDR3 covers 14 residues. This CDR3 reads CSIVRQGGTTEAFF. In DNA, the CDR3 is TGCAGCATTGTCCGACAGGGAGGTACGACTGAAGCTTTCTTT.

The chain combines TRBV4-1 with TRBJ2-1; 7 bases map to TRBD2. V lost 1 base, J lost 7 bases, and 7 bases stayed unmatched. The CDR3 has 15 residues. Germline V lookup: CDR1 MGHRA, CDR2 YSYEKL. CDR3 sequence (DNA): TGCGCCAGCAGCCAAGTACTAGCGCGAGGGAATGAGCAGTTCTTC. Amino acid sequence: CASSQVLARGNEQFF.

This chain joins TRBV19 and TRBJ2-2; the match to TRBD1 covers 7 bases. The CDR3 is 13 amino acids. The germline V gene encodes CDR1 LNHDA and CDR2 SQIVND (reference sequence). V lost 6 bases to trimming and J lost 4 bases; unmatched junction nucleotides: 2. This chain's CDR3 is CASRTGFTGELFF. Here the CDR3 DNA reads TGTGCCAGTAGGACAGGGTTCACCGGGGAGCTGTTTTTT.